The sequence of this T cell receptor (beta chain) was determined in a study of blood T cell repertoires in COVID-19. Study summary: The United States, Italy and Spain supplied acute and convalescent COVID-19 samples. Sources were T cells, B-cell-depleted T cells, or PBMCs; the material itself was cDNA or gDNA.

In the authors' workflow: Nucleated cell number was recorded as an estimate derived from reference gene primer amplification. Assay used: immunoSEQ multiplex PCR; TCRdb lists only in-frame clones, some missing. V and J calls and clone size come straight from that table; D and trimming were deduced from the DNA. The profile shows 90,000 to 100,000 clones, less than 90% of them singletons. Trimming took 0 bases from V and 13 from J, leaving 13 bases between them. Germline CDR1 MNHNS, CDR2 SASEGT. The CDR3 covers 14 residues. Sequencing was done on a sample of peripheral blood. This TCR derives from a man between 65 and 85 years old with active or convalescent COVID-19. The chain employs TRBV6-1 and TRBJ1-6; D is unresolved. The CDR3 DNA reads TGTGCCAGCAGTGAAGCGCCCTTCGGAGCCCCCCTCCACTTT. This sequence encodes CASSEAPFGAPLHF.